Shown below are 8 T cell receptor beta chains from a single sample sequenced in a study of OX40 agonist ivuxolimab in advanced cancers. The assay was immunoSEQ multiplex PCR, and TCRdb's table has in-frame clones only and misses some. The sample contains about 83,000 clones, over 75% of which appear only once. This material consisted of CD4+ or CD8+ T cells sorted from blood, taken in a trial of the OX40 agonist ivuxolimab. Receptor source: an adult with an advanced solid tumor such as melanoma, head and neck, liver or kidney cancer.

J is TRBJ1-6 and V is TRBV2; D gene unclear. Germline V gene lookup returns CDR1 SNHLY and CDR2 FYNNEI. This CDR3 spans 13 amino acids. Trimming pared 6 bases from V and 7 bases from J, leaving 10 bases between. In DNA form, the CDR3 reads TGTGCCAGCAGGATTCACATGAATTCACCCCTCCACTTT. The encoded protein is CASRIHMNSPLHF.

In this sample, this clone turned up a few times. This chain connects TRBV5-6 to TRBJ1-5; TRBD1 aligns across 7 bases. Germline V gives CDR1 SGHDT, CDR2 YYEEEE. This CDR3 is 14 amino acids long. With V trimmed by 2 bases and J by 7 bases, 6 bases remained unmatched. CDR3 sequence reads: CASSFSQGGQPQHF. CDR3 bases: TGTGCCAGCAGCTTCTCCCAGGGGGGCCAGCCCCAGCATTTT.

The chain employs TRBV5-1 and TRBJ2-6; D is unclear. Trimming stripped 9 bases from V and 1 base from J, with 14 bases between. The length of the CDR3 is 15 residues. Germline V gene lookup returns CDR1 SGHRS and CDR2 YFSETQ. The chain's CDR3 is CATKVEASGANVLTF. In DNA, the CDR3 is TGCGCCACCAAGGTTGAAGCGTCTGGGGCCAACGTCCTGACTTTC.

In nucleotides, the CDR3 is TGTGCCAGCAGGGGCGTAATTCGTAACTATGGCTACACCTTC. It is translated as CASRGVIRNYGYTF. The J gene is TRBJ1-2, the V gene TRBV2; D is unclear. Per germline, CDR1 SNHLY and CDR2 FYNNEI. The CDR3 spans 14 residues. The V gene lost 6 bases and the J gene lost 1 base, with 12 bases spanning the gap.

The CDR3 nucleotides are TGTGCCAGCAGGGACAGGTTAACCTACGAGCAGTACTTC. The encoded protein is CASRDRLTYEQYF. The V call is TRBV7-9, the J call TRBJ2-7, with TRBD1 matching 7 bases. V shed 6 bases and J 2 bases; nucleotides not matched to a gene: 4. The CDR3 is made up of 13 amino acids. Per germline, CDR1 SEHNR and CDR2 FQNEAQ (reference sequence).

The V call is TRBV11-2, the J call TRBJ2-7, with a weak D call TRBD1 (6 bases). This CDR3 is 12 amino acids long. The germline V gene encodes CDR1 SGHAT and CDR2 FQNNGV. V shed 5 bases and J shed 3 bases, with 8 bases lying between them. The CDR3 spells CASSVGGYEQYF. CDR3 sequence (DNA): TGTGCCAGCAGCGTAGGGGGCTACGAGCAGTACTTC.

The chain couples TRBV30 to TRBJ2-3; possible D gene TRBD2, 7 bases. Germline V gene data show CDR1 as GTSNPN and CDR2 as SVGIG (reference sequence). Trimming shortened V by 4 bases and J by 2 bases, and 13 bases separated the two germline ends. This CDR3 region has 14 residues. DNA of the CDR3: TGTGCCTGGATGAGGGGGGGAACCACAGATACGCAGTATTTT. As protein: CAWMRGGTTDTQYF.

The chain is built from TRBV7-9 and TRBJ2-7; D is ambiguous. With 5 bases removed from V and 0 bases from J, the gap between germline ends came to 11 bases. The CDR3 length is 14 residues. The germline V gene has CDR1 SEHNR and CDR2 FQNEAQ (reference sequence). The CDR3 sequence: CASSPGVSSYEQYF. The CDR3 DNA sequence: TGTGCCAGCAGCCCTGGGGTAAGCTCCTACGAGCAGTACTTC.